One and the same sample provided the 22 T cell receptor beta chains below, sequenced in a study of regulatory T cells in long-lasting Graves disease. Building the TCR beta libraries relied on iRepertoire HTBI primers, and CDR3 regions underwent Arm-PCR. Via MiXCR, TCRdb re-called the multiplex PCR reads, giving one row per CDR3 protein. Seen here are 400,000 to 550,000 distinct CDR3 sequences, 16% observed once, and the top ten hold about 10%. Specified time point: newly diagnosed GD, antithyroid drugs for less than 3 months. PBMC RNA was the source of the TCR library. The data were also submitted as part of a second study, on T cells in Graves' hyperthyroidism and ophthalmopathy.

The material was peripheral blood mononuclear cells (PBMCs), obtained at new diagnosis, from a patient treated with antithyroid drugs. Source of these receptors: a woman aged 25 to 39 with Graves disease.

The J gene is TRBJ2-1, the V gene TRBV18, with TRBD2 matching 10 bases. The CDR3 runs 16 residues. The V gene's germline CDR1 is KGHSH and CDR2 LQKENI. V lost 2 bases and J lost 5; bases outside the gene matches: 6. The DNA for the CDR3 is TGTGCCAGCTCACCAGAAAAGCGGGGGGGGAACAATGAGCAGTTCTTC. Encoded protein: CASSPEKRGGNNEQFF.

This clonotype was counted only a few times. This clone may be a read error of a much larger clone one base away. V and J are TRBV5-6 and TRBJ1-5; D might be TRBD1 (6 bases). The V end lost 4 bases, the J end lost 0 bases, and 11 bases lay between the germline ends. This CDR3 comprises 15 residues. CDR1 and CDR2 from the germline V gene are SGHDT and YYEEEE. CDR3 residues: CASSVTGYSNQPQHF. The CDR3 DNA reads as TGTGCCAGCAGCGTGACAGGATATAGCAATCAGCCCCAGCATTTT.

There are a few counts of this clonotype. This rearrangement joins TRBV5-1 to TRBJ2-1; TRBD2 agrees at 10 bases. The CDR3 is 16 amino acids. V shed 4 bases, J shed 1 base, and the junction held 5 bases outside the gene matches. Germline loops: CDR1 SGHRS, CDR2 YFSETQ. CDR3: CASSPVAGGSYNEQFF. In DNA form, the CDR3 reads TGCGCCAGCAGCCCCGTAGCGGGAGGATCCTACAATGAGCAGTTCTTC.

The sample holds a few counts of this clonotype. The genes are TRBV18 and TRBJ1-3, with TRBD1 identical over 7 bases. Germline V CDR1 and CDR2: KGHSH, LQKENI. The V gene end was trimmed by 2 bases and the J gene end by 6 bases; junction bases not matched to a gene: 7. The CDR3 length is 15 residues. As DNA, the CDR3 is TGTGCCAGCTCACCAATCGGACAGGCTTCAAACACCATATATTTT. It encodes CASSPIGQASNTIYF.

V and J are TRBV19 and TRBJ1-1, with D maybe TRBD1 (5 bases). In germline, CDR1 is LNHDA, CDR2 SQIVND (reference sequence). The CDR3 covers 15 residues. The germline V and J ends were trimmed by 7 bases and 1 base, with 16 bases remaining between them. As DNA, the CDR3 is TGTGCCAGTAAGGGCCCCCGGGGCGAGAACACTGAAGCTTTCTTT. It is translated as CASKGPRGENTEAFF.

This clonotype was counted many times. The J gene is TRBJ1-2, the V gene TRBV28; D ambiguous. Germline assignment: CDR1 MDHEN and CDR2 SYDVKM. Trimming stripped 6 bases from V and 4 bases from J, with 9 bases between. The CDR3 consists of 12 residues. Written as DNA, the CDR3 is TGTGCCAGCAGCCCAGACCGCTATGGCTACACCTTC. As protein: CASSPDRYGYTF.

The V call is TRBV2, the J call TRBJ2-2; 16 nucleotides agree with TRBD2. V dropped 6 bases and J dropped 4; count of bases not matched to a gene: 5. Germline assignment: CDR1 SNHLY and CDR2 FYNNEI. CDR3 length: 17 amino acids. CDR3 protein: CASRTGLAGGITGELFF. The CDR3 DNA follows: TGTGCCAGCAGGACGGGACTAGCGGGAGGGATCACCGGGGAGCTGTTTTTT. Filled out from reference TRBV2 and TRBJ2-2, the complete variable domain reads EPEVTQTPSHQVTQMGQEVILRCVPISNHLYFYWYRQILGQKVEFLVSFYNNEISEKSEIFDDQFSVERPDGSNFTLKIRSTKLEDSAMYFCASRTGLAGGITGELFFGEGSRLTVL.

This clonotype was counted ten times or more. Written as DNA, the CDR3 is TGTGCCAGCAGTTTTGAGCAAGCCCCCACCTACGAGCAGTACTTC. Translated: CASSFEQAPTYEQYF. The chain has TRBV28 and TRBJ2-7, with unresolved D. The ends were cut back, 3 bases at V and 2 bases at J, with 14 bases in the middle. This CDR3 spans 15 amino acids. Germline V gives CDR1 MDHEN, CDR2 SYDVKM.

This clonotype was picked up many times. This chain uses TRBV27 with TRBJ2-3; 10 bases align to TRBD1. Germline loops: CDR1 MNHEY, CDR2 SMNVEV (reference sequence). Trimming took 4 bases from V and 5 from J; bases not matched to a gene: 3. CDR3 length equals 14 residues. Here the CDR3 DNA reads TGTGCCAGCAGTTATGACAGGGGGCAAGATACGCAGTATTTT. As protein: CASSYDRGQDTQYF.

This clonotype was seen many times. The chain has TRBV20-1 and TRBJ1-1; a weak D match, TRBD1 (6 bases). V was clipped by 7 bases and J by 0 bases, with 12 bases between them. The CDR3 is made up of 13 amino acids. Germline CDR1 and CDR2: DFQATT and SNEGSKA (reference sequence). Written as DNA, the CDR3 is TGCAGTGTCCAGGGGACTTTGAACACTGAAGCTTTCTTT. This codes for CSVQGTLNTEAFF.

This clonotype turned up a few times. The junction departs from the called germline gene at one end, perhaps through a read error. The chain recombines TRBV19 with TRBJ1-2; possible D gene TRBD1, 5 bases. Germline CDR1 is LNHDA and CDR2 is SQIVND (reference sequence). There are 14 residues in the CDR3. The CDR3 DNA is TGTGCCAGTAGTATCCCCCGGGACGACTATGGCTACATCTTC. Translation gives CASSIPRDDYGYIF. Variable domain in full (rest from reference TRBV19 and TRBJ1-2): DGGITQSPKYLFRKEGQNVTLSCEQNLNHDAMYWYRQDPGQGLRLIYYSQIVNDFQKGDIAEGYSVSREKKESFPLTVTSAQKNPTAFYLCASSIPRDDYGYIFGSGTRLTVV.

J is TRBJ2-4 and V is TRBV5-1; 13 bases are a match to TRBD2. CDR3 length: 17 amino acids. In germline, CDR1 is SGHRS, CDR2 YFSETQ. With 4 bases clipped from V and 0 bases from J, the junction kept 4 bases outside the gene matches. CDR3 in DNA: TGCGCCAGCAGCCCTCGGACTAGCGGGAGAGCCAAAAACATTCAGTACTTC. This translates into CASSPRTSGRAKNIQYF.

This clonotype was observed many times. V is TRBV18 and J is TRBJ1-1, with 8 bases matching TRBD1. Germline trimming cut 4 bases from V and 4 bases from J; bases unmatched to any gene: 5. The CDR3 has 14 amino acids. Looked up from germline, CDR1 is KGHSH and CDR2 is LQKENI. The CDR3 bases are TGTGCCAGCTCACACAGGGGGGGAAGCACTGAAGCTTTCTTT. It is translated as CASSHRGGSTEAFF.

In this sample, this clonotype turned up many times. V gene TRBV12-3 or TRBV12-4 combines with J gene TRBJ2-2; D perhaps matches TRBD2 (6 bases). The CDR3 spans 11 residues. V lost 1 base to trimming and J lost 12 bases, with 6 bases between them. The CDR3 loop is CASSLGTKLFF. The CDR3 region has the DNA TGTGCCAGCAGTTTAGGGACTAAGCTGTTTTTT.

This clonotype was counted ten times or more. V is TRBV5-1 and J is TRBJ2-7; TRBD2 might be the D (6 bases). V was cut by 4 bases and J by 3 bases, with 20 bases left in between. The V gene's germline CDR1 is SGHRS and CDR2 YFSETQ. This CDR3 is built from 16 residues. The CDR3 loop reads CASSDPGLAGRYEQYF. As DNA, the CDR3 is TGCGCCAGCAGCGATCCGGGTCTGGCGGGGCGCTACGAGCAGTACTTC.

About this clonotype: A clone one base away is much larger, so this may be a read error. This sequence joins TRBV18 and TRBJ2-7; 7 bases are a match to TRBD1. The length of the CDR3 is 15 residues. Germline CDR1 reads KGHSH; CDR2 reads LQKENI. Trimming took 4 bases from V and 2 from J; bases not matched to a gene: 8. The CDR3 DNA follows: TGTGCCAGCTCACGGACAGGAGGCGAAGCCTACGAGCAGTACTTC. It is translated as CASSRTGGEAYEQYF.

This clonotype was counted many times. The genes are TRBV2 and TRBJ2-5; TRBD1 aligns across 9 bases. The CDR3 totals 17 residues. Germline-derived CDR1 and CDR2 are SNHLY and FYNNEI. V was pared by 3 bases and J by 5 bases, with 13 bases of the junction left unmatched. This CDR3 is CASSDQPGQGMQETQYF. The CDR3 DNA reads as TGTGCCAGCAGTGACCAACCGGGACAGGGTATGCAGGAGACCCAGTACTTC.

The V call is TRBV7-2, the J call TRBJ2-7; no reliable D call. Trimming removed 4 bases from V and 0 bases from J, with 7 bases in between. CDR1 and CDR2 (germline): SGHTA, FQGNSA. The CDR3 loop spans 13 amino acids. CDR3 sequence: CASSSGYSYEQYF. The CDR3 DNA is TGTGCCAGCAGCTCAGGATACTCCTACGAGCAGTACTTC.

This clonotype showed up just a few times. Its ends do not fully match the called genes, so a read error is possible. The chain is built from TRBV3-1 and TRBJ2-2, with 7 bases identical to TRBD1. This CDR3 region has 15 residues. From germline, CDR1 is LGHDT and CDR2 YNNKEL (reference sequence). The CDR3 sequence is CASRHGTANTGELFF. The CDR3 bases are TGTGCCAGCCGCCATGGGACAGCGAACACCGGGGAGCTGTTTTTT.

The chain combines TRBV9 with TRBJ2-1, with a tentative D call TRBD2 (7 bases). This CDR3 has 16 residues. Germline CDR1 and CDR2: SGDLS and YYNGEE. The V gene lost 3 bases and the J gene lost 0 bases, with 13 bases spanning the gap. CDR3 residues: CASSGGGASSYNEQFF. The CDR3 DNA sequence: TGTGCCAGCAGCGGGGGGGGGGCCAGCTCCTACAATGAGCAGTTCTTC.

This clonotype was detected many times. The chain is built from TRBV7-9 and TRBJ2-1, with a possible D match to TRBD2 (6 bases). Germline lookup yields CDR1 SEHNR and CDR2 FQNEAQ (reference sequence). The CDR3 sequence is 15 residues long. V was clipped by 5 bases and J by 4 bases, with 15 bases between them. The CDR3: CASSEREPYYNEQFF. Written as DNA, the CDR3 is TGTGCCAGCAGCGAACGGGAGCCCTATTACAATGAGCAGTTCTTC.

This chain uses TRBV6-9 with TRBJ2-4, with D perhaps matching TRBD2 (5 bases). The germline V and J ends were trimmed by 3 bases and 1 base, with 13 bases remaining between them. The CDR3 is 16 amino acids. Germline assignment: CDR1 MNHGY and CDR2 SVAAGI. CDR3 nucleotides: TGTGCCAGCAGTTACTCCGGCGGGCGCGCCAAAAACATTCAGTACTTC. Its translation: CASSYSGGRAKNIQYF.